These 14 T cell receptor beta chains originate from one sample sequenced in a study of blood T cell repertoires in COVID-19 (dated by TCRdb to about 2020). The library was made by the immunoSEQ multiplex PCR assay. The immuneACCESS repertoire file appears here via TCRdb, limited to in-frame rearrangements. These files lack a portion of the clones; in checked studies, under half of the deficit traces to unresolved V genes, and the cause of the others is not known. This sample has around 470,000 clones in its table, and about nine tenths of those were observed once. The ten largest make up about 0.57% of the sample. Sequenced material: PBMCs or T cells enriched from blood (not recorded which). Receptors originate from a man younger than 30 who had recovered from COVID-19.

The chain uses TRBV11-1 and TRBJ2-7; 9 bases line up with TRBD2. V was clipped by 4 bases and J by 6 bases; unmatched bases: 13. The CDR3 contains 16 residues. CDR1 SGHAT and CDR2 FQDESV come from the germline V gene (reference sequence). DNA of the CDR3: TGTGCCAGCAGCTCCACCACGGGGGCGGGGGGGCCCGAGCAGTACTTC. This codes for CASSSTTGAGGPEQYF.

This chain joins TRBV19 and TRBJ2-2; D is ambiguous. The CDR3 covers 16 residues. Trimming shortened V by 3 bases and J by 4 bases, and 15 bases separated the two germline ends. Germline V CDR1 and CDR2: LNHDA, SQIVND (reference sequence). CDR3 residues: CASSMSQRKRTGELFF. The CDR3 nucleotides read TGTGCCAGTAGTATGAGTCAGAGGAAACGCACCGGGGAGCTGTTTTTT.

The chain links TRBV15 to TRBJ2-7; the D gene is possibly TRBD1 (5 bases). V lost 1 base, J lost 2 bases, and 9 bases lay in between. The length of the CDR3 is 14 residues. Germline V CDR1 and CDR2: LNHNV, YYDKDF (reference sequence). This CDR3 is CATSRGGSTYEQYF. CDR3 nucleotide sequence: TGTGCCACCAGCAGAGGGGGCAGTACCTACGAGCAGTACTTC.

A single count supports this clone. The chain uses TRBV18 and TRBJ1-1, with TRBD1 identical over 7 bases. Trimming took 5 bases from V and 6 from J; bases not matched to a gene: 9. The CDR3 runs 14 residues. CDR1 and CDR2 (germline): KGHSH, LQKENI. CDR3 nucleotide sequence: TGTGCCAGCTCATCGGACAGGCGGAGTGCTGAAGCTTTCTTT. Translation gives CASSSDRRSAEAFF. Using reference TRBV18 and TRBJ1-1 for the parts outside the CDR3, the full variable domain is NAGVMQNPRHLVRRRGQEARLRCSPMKGHSHVYWYRQLPEEGLKFMVYLQKENIIDESGMPKERFSAEFPKEGPSILRIQQVVRGDSAAYFCASSSDRRSAEAFFGQGTRLTVV.

The rearrangement links TRBV25-1 to TRBJ2-1, with 7 bases matching TRBD2. The germline gives CDR1 MGHDK, CDR2 SYGVNS. Losses at the gene ends were 5 bases for V and 7 bases for J; bases not matched to a gene: 14. The CDR3 is 16 amino acids. CDR3 coding DNA: TGTGCCAGCAGTACCCCCTTGGGGGGAGGGCGGAATGAGCAGTTCTTC. Its protein product is CASSTPLGGGRNEQFF.

This chain links TRBV13 with TRBJ2-7; 11 bases match TRBD2. The germline V gene has CDR1 PRHDT and CDR2 FYEKMQ (reference sequence). The CDR3 extends over 17 amino acids. The J segment lost 0 bases and the V segment lost 1 base, leaving 5 bases of the junction unmatched. The CDR3 nucleotides read TGTGCCAGCAGCTTAGCCCTACTAGCGGGAGACTCCTACGAGCAGTACTTC. It specifies CASSLALLAGDSYEQYF.

The chain carries TRBV21-1 and TRBJ1-5. TRBV21-1 constitutes a pseudogene. This CDR3 is 15 amino acids long. CDR3 in DNA: TGTGCCAGCAGCGCGGGGGACGGATACAATCAGCCCCAGCATTTT. The encoded protein is CASSAGDGYNQPQHF.

The V and J genes are TRBV5-5 and TRBJ1-3; D remains ambiguous. The CDR3 covers 15 residues. V was cut by 5 bases and J by 0 bases, with 12 bases left in between. CDR1 is SGHKS and CDR2 is YYEKEE in the germline V gene (reference sequence). CDR3 loop: CASRPAGSSGNTIYF. The CDR3 coding sequence is TGTGCCAGCAGACCTGCTGGTAGCTCTGGAAACACCATATATTTT.

The chain joins TRBV11-2 to TRBJ2-5; D possibly corresponds to TRBD2 (6 bases). V shed 1 base and J shed 4 bases, with 13 bases lying between them. Per the germline V gene, CDR1 is SGHAT and CDR2 is FQNNGV. The CDR3 is 15 residues long. CDR3 DNA: TGTGCCAGCAGCTTAGTTGGAGGGTCTGCAGAGACCCAGTACTTC. Translation gives CASSLVGGSAETQYF.

This rearrangement joins TRBV11-2 to TRBJ2-1; 9 nucleotides align to TRBD1. Germline values: CDR1 SGHAT, CDR2 FQNNGV. This CDR3 comprises 17 residues. The V segment lost 2 bases and the J segment 6 bases; nucleotides outside the gene matches: 11. The CDR3 protein is CASSLSAGQGYINEQFF. The CDR3 DNA follows: TGTGCCAGCAGCTTATCCGCGGGACAGGGTTATATCAATGAGCAGTTCTTC.

This chain uses TRBV2 with TRBJ1-6; TRBD1 aligns across 9 bases. V gave up 4 bases and J gave up 10 bases; unmatched junction bases: 5. Germline CDR1 and CDR2: SNHLY and FYNNEI. The CDR3 is made up of 14 amino acids. The CDR3 region has the DNA TGTGCCAGCAGTGGACAGGGGGGAATATCACCCCTCCACTTT. Amino acids: CASSGQGGISPLHF.

This clone was picked up one time. This chain links TRBV6-5 with TRBJ1-3; 7 bases match TRBD1. J gave up 0 bases and V 7 bases, and 6 bases lay outside the gene matches. CDR1 and CDR2 from the germline V gene are MNHEY and SVGAGI. The CDR3 runs 15 residues. The CDR3 DNA reads as TGTGCCAGCACTGTTGACAGGGCCTCTGGAAACACCATATATTTT. It codes for CASTVDRASGNTIYF.

The V and J genes are TRBV2 and TRBJ2-1, with 11 bases matching TRBD2. V gave up 4 bases and J gave up 4 bases; unmatched junction bases: 6. This CDR3 has 16 amino acids. In germline, CDR1 is SNHLY, CDR2 FYNNEI. CDR3 DNA: TGTGCCAGCAGTGGTCCTAGCGGGGGGAGGTACAATGAGCAGTTCTTC. Translating it yields CASSGPSGGRYNEQFF.

V and J are TRBV12-3 or TRBV12-4 and TRBJ1-1; D unresolved. V was trimmed by 1 base and J by 8 bases, leaving 11 bases between them. The CDR3 has 13 residues. The CDR3 spells CASSLDYRTEAFF. The DNA for the CDR3 is TGTGCCAGCAGTTTAGACTACCGCACAGAAGCTTTCTTT.